The present T cell receptor (beta chain) was sequenced within a study of cytotoxic CD8 clonotypes in ibrutinib-treated CLL. Study-wide background: Complete response was seen in 2 patients and partial in some 25; some 12 progressed and around 14 stayed remitted after a median roughly six years.

Sequencing was performed with immunoSEQ multiplex PCR; in TCRdb, only in-frame clones are kept and a portion is missing. The repertoire holds approximately 120,000 clones, with 45% to 65% as singletons. The CDR3 loop spans 13 amino acids. Germline-derived CDR1 and CDR2 are GTSNPN and SVGIG (reference sequence). The V gene lost 1 base and the J gene lost 3 bases, with 10 bases spanning the gap. This chain uses TRBV30 with TRBJ2-7; TRBD1 is a possible D gene (5 bases). The TCR originated in a human donor with chronic lymphocytic leukemia. The sample here was PBMCs, taken after 24 months of ibrutinib treatment. The CDR3: CAWSGQLDYEQYF. In DNA form, the CDR3 reads TGTGCCTGGAGTGGACAGCTCGACTACGAGCAGTACTTC.